This T cell receptor beta chain was recorded in a study of T cell responses to AZD1222 COVID-19 vaccine. Data came from immunoSEQ multiplex PCR; TCRdb stores just in-frame clones and leaves some out. Here the sample spans under 150,000 clones, more than 75% being singletons. A note on this clone: A much larger clone sits a single nucleotide away, making a read error possible.

The V gene end was trimmed by 0 bases and the J gene end by 1 base; junction bases not matched to a gene: 2. The CDR3 sequence is 15 residues long. Germline values: CDR1 SGHNT, CDR2 YYREEE (reference sequence). This specimen consisted of peripheral blood, obtained on day 0 of MenACWY control vaccination. The V and J genes are TRBV5-4 and TRBJ2-5, with TRBD2 matching over 8 bases. The origin of this receptor is an adult in good health. The CDR3 DNA follows: TGTGCCAGCAGCTTGGCGGGGGGGCCCCAAGAGACCCAGTACTTC. Its protein product is CASSLAGGPQETQYF.